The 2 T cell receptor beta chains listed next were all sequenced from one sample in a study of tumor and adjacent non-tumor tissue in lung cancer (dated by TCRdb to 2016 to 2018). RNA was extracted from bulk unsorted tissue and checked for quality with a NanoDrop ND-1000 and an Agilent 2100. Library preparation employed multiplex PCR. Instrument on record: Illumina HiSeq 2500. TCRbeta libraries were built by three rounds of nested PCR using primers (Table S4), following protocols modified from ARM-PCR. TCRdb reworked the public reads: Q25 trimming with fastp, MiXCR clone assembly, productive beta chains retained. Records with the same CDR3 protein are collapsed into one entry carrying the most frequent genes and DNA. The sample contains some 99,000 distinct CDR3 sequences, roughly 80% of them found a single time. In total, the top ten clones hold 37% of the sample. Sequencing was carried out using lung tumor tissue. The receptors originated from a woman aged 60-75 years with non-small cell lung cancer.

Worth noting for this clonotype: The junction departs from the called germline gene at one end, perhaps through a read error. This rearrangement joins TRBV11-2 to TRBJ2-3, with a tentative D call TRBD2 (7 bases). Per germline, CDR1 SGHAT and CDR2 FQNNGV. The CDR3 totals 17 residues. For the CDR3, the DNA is TGTGCCAGCAGCTTAGGTCCCCTACCGGGGGGCATCCATACGCAATATTTT. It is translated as CASSLGPLPGGIHTQYF.

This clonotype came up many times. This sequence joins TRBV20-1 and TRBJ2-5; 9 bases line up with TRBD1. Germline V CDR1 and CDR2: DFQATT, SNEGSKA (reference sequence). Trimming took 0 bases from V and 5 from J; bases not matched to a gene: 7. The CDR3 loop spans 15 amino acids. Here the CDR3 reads CSARDPTGGMETQYF. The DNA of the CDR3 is TGCAGTGCTAGAGATCCAACAGGGGGCATGGAGACCCAGTACTTC.